The 30 T cell receptor beta chains below come from one sample, sequenced in a study of shared clonotypes between healthy human individuals. The table came from immunoSEQ multiplex PCR; TCRdb's copy has only in-frame clones and leaves some out. The sample includes 1,400,000 or so clones, 97% to 99% of them seen just once. Sequencing was carried out using naive CD4+ T cells sorted from blood. The sample's subset: CD45RA+ positively selected. The receptors come from a man aged 25 to 40 in good health.

The chain combines TRBV14 with TRBJ2-1; perhaps TRBD2 as D (6 bases). This CDR3 has 15 amino acids. Deletions cut 1 base from V and 4 bases from J, with 11 bases between. CDR1 and CDR2 from the germline V gene are SGHDN and FVKESK. The DNA for the CDR3 is TGTGCCAGCAGCCAAGTTAGCGGAGTTTACAATGAGCAGTTCTTC. Its protein is CASSQVSGVYNEQFF.

In this sample, this clone turned up once. The rearrangement links TRBV7-9 to TRBJ1-6; D perhaps matches TRBD1 (6 bases). CDR3 length equals 17 residues. Germline-derived CDR1 and CDR2 are SEHNR and FQNEAQ (reference sequence). V lost 1 base and J lost 7, with 17 bases in between. The DNA of the CDR3 is TGTGCCAGCAGCTTAGGGCTGGGGGCCGGAGGAAATTCACCCCTCCACTTT. Its translation: CASSLGLGAGGNSPLHF.

The chain carries TRBV28 and TRBJ2-7, with 8 bases fitting TRBD2. The CDR3 spans 16 residues. Germline V CDR1 and CDR2: MDHEN, SYDVKM. V lost 3 bases to trimming and J lost 1 base; unmatched junction nucleotides: 8. CDR3: CASSFLAGGSSYEQYF. CDR3 nucleotide sequence: TGTGCCAGCAGTTTCCTGGCGGGAGGCTCATCCTACGAGCAGTACTTC.

The CDR3 reads CASSLEGLAGVYEQFF. CDR3 nucleotide sequence: TGTGCCAGCAGCTTAGAGGGACTAGCGGGAGTGTATGAGCAGTTCTTC. The J gene is TRBJ2-1, the V gene TRBV7-2; 14 bases are shared with TRBD2. J was trimmed by 8 bases and V by 1 base; bases with no gene match: 4. This CDR3 region has 16 residues. The germline V gene has CDR1 SGHTA and CDR2 FQGNSA.

V gene TRBV4-1 combines with J gene TRBJ2-2; no clear D gene. This CDR3 is built from 15 residues. V shed 7 bases and J shed 4 bases, with 16 bases lying between them. Germline V lookup: CDR1 MGHRA, CDR2 YSYEKL. In DNA, the CDR3 is TGCGCCAGCACCTTAAAGCCTGGGGTCACCGGGGAGCTGTTTTTT. Amino acid sequence: CASTLKPGVTGELFF.

This CDR3 reads CASSLTPSGYSTDTQYF. DNA for the CDR3: TGTGCCAGCAGCTTAACCCCTAGCGGGTACAGCACAGATACGCAGTATTTT. The chain uses TRBV7-2 and TRBJ2-3, with 8 bases fitting TRBD2. Germline loops: CDR1 SGHTA, CDR2 FQGNSA. This CDR3 has 17 amino acids. Unmatched junction bases numbered 7, after V lost 2 bases and J lost 0 bases.

The chain recombines TRBV14 with TRBJ2-7, with D perhaps assigned TRBD1 or TRBD2 (5 bases each). The CDR3 totals 16 residues. Germline loops: CDR1 SGHDN, CDR2 FVKESK. The V and J ends lost 1 base and 4 bases respectively, with 17 bases between them. In DNA, the CDR3 is TGTGCCAGCAGCCAAGGGCCTCAGGGAGTTCTTTACGAGCAGTACTTC. This encodes CASSQGPQGVLYEQYF.

J is TRBJ2-2 and V is TRBV11-3; the D is unclear. The germline CDR1 and CDR2 sequences are SGHNT and YENEEA. This CDR3 spans 14 amino acids. Trimming left V 5 bases short and J 5 bases short, with 12 bases between. CDR3 DNA sequence: TGTGCCAGCAGCCCGAAAGTCTTGACCGGGGAGCTGTTTTTT. Translation: CASSPKVLTGELFF.

This clone occurred once. This sequence joins TRBV7-9 and TRBJ2-2; D remains ambiguous. Trimming cost V 5 bases and J 4 bases, with 11 bases left between them. This CDR3 contains 14 residues. Germline CDR1 and CDR2: SEHNR and FQNEAQ (reference sequence). The CDR3 here is CASSQGPTTGELFF. CDR3 in DNA: TGTGCCAGCAGCCAAGGACCGACCACCGGGGAGCTGTTTTTT.

The V and J genes are TRBV2 and TRBJ2-1, with a weak D call TRBD1 (6 bases). Germline CDR1 reads SNHLY; CDR2 reads FYNNEI. V was clipped by 6 bases and J by 0 bases, with 15 bases between them. This CDR3 spans 16 amino acids. The CDR3 sequence is CASRRGRTASYNEQFF. The CDR3 coding sequence is TGTGCCAGCAGACGAGGAAGGACAGCCTCCTACAATGAGCAGTTCTTC.

The chain links TRBV6-1 to TRBJ2-1; 11 bases map to TRBD2. Germline assignment: CDR1 MNHNS and CDR2 SASEGT. The CDR3 spans 15 residues. Trimming cost V 8 bases and J 0 bases; bases outside gene matches: 3. In DNA form, the CDR3 reads TGTGCCAGCGGGGGACTAGCGGCCTCCTACAATGAGCAGTTCTTC. Residues: CASGGLAASYNEQFF.

As for this clone: This same CDR3 is encoded by further DNA sequences in the sample. V is TRBV6-5 and J is TRBJ1-5; D gene unclear. V shed 0 bases and J shed 0 bases, with 6 bases lying between them. Germline V gene sequence: CDR1 MNHEY, CDR2 SVGAGI. This CDR3 is 15 amino acids long. In DNA, the CDR3 is TGTGCCAGCAGTTACTCCGGATATAGCAATCAGCCCCAGCATTTT. It encodes CASSYSGYSNQPQHF.

This chain connects TRBV6-6 to TRBJ2-3; D not resolved. The V end lost 5 bases, the J end lost 2 bases, and 2 bases lay between the germline ends. The CDR3 has 11 residues. Germline CDR1 and CDR2: MNHNY and SVGAGI (reference sequence). In nucleotides, the CDR3 is TGTGCCAGCAGTAACACAGATACGCAGTATTTT. It translates to CASSNTDTQYF.

A single count supports this clone. The chain combines TRBV6-1 with TRBJ2-2; D not resolved. Germline-derived CDR1 and CDR2 are MNHNS and SASEGT. V was clipped by 2 bases and J by 5 bases, with 15 bases between them. The CDR3 totals 16 residues. The CDR3 DNA follows: TGTGCCAGCAGTGAAAACGTTATAAGGGTTACCGGGGAGCTGTTTTTT. It yields the protein CASSENVIRVTGELFF.

The chain employs TRBV9 and TRBJ2-5, with a tentative D call TRBD2 (6 bases). This CDR3 spans 16 amino acids. Germline V lookup: CDR1 SGDLS, CDR2 YYNGEE. The V end lost 0 bases, the J end lost 3 bases, and 15 bases lay between the germline ends. The CDR3 spells CASSVGLDLLKETQYF. CDR3 in DNA: TGTGCCAGCAGCGTAGGACTAGATCTACTCAAAGAGACCCAGTACTTC.

V is TRBV30 and J is TRBJ2-2, with a tentative D call TRBD2 (5 bases). The CDR3 totals 14 residues. Deletions cut 0 bases from V and 6 bases from J, with 11 bases between. Germline loops: CDR1 GTSNPN, CDR2 SVGIG (reference sequence). The CDR3 DNA reads as TGTGCCTGGAGTGTACTCAGCGGTTCCGGGGAGCTGTTTTTT. As protein: CAWSVLSGSGELFF.

V and J are TRBV5-1 and TRBJ2-2; 7 nucleotides align to TRBD1. V lost 4 bases and J lost 7; bases outside the gene matches: 10. The CDR3 totals 15 residues. Germline V gene sequence: CDR1 SGHRS, CDR2 YFSETQ. The CDR3 is CASSRTGVFGGELFF. CDR3 in DNA: TGCGCCAGCAGCCGGACAGGAGTCTTCGGCGGGGAGCTGTTTTTT.

The chain recombines TRBV2 with TRBJ2-2; TRBD1 or TRBD2 may be the D gene (6 bases each). Germline V gene sequence: CDR1 SNHLY, CDR2 FYNNEI. Between the trimmed V and J ends, which lost 1 base and 6 bases, there was a span of 15 bases. This CDR3 region has 16 residues. CDR3 loop: CASSEVLQGGPGELFF. The CDR3, as DNA: TGTGCCAGCAGTGAAGTATTACAGGGAGGACCCGGGGAGCTGTTTTTT. Filled out from reference TRBV2 and TRBJ2-2, the complete variable domain reads EPEVTQTPSHQVTQMGQEVILRCVPISNHLYFYWYRQILGQKVEFLVSFYNNEISEKSEIFDDQFSVERPDGSNFTLKIRSTKLEDSAMYFCASSEVLQGGPGELFFGEGSRLTVL.

J is TRBJ1-5 and V is TRBV7-2, with 11 bases fitting TRBD1. V lost 5 bases, J lost 6 bases, and 6 bases stayed unmatched. The CDR3 is 15 amino acids. Germline CDR1 reads SGHTA; CDR2 reads FQGNSA. The chain's CDR3 is CASSRGQGAPQPQHF. DNA of the CDR3: TGTGCCAGCAGCAGAGGACAGGGGGCCCCTCAGCCCCAGCATTTT.

The J gene is TRBJ2-3, the V gene TRBV5-1; TRBD1 aligns across 9 bases. Germline loops: CDR1 SGHRS, CDR2 YFSETQ. The length of the CDR3 is 20 residues. Germline trimming cut 1 base from V and 2 bases from J; bases unmatched to any gene: 17. In nucleotides, the CDR3 is TGCGCCAGCAGCTTGACCAAAGCAAGACACCGGGACAGGGCCACAGATACGCAGTATTTT. This codes for CASSLTKARHRDRATDTQYF.

The gene calls are TRBV10-3 and TRBJ1-1; D possibly corresponds to TRBD1 (5 bases). The CDR3 consists of 15 residues. V lost 10 bases and J 3 bases, leaving 21 bases between the germline ends. Germline V gene sequence: CDR1 ENHRY, CDR2 SYGVKD. CDR3 region: CATRGVQGEHTEAFF. CDR3 sequence (DNA): TGTGCCACACGGGGGGTTCAAGGGGAGCACACTGAAGCTTTCTTT.

This clone has a single count. This rearrangement joins TRBV15 to TRBJ1-1; the D gene is possibly TRBD1 (6 bases). The V gene lost 4 bases and the J gene lost 11 bases, with 23 bases spanning the gap. The CDR3 is made up of 15 amino acids. The germline V gene encodes CDR1 LNHNV and CDR2 YYDKDF (reference sequence). CDR3 protein: CATSTIQGNDIYAFF. In nucleotides, the CDR3 is TGTGCCACCAGCACGATCCAGGGGAATGACATATATGCTTTCTTT. Supplemented by reference TRBV15 and TRBJ1-1, the full variable domain reads DAMVIQNPRYQVTQFGKPVTLSCSQTLNHNVMYWYQQKSSQAPKLLFHYYDKDFNNEADTPDNFQSRRPNTSFCFLDIRSPGLGDTAMYLCATSTIQGNDIYAFFGQGTRLTVV.

The chain couples TRBV6-1 to TRBJ2-7, with 8 bases matching TRBD1. Losses at the gene ends were 7 bases for V and 3 bases for J; bases not matched to a gene: 11. Germline CDR1 MNHNS, CDR2 SASEGT. The CDR3 contains 15 residues. The CDR3 region is CASTASGTGVYEQYF. The CDR3 bases are TGTGCCAGCACCGCGTCAGGGACAGGAGTCTACGAGCAGTACTTC.

The chain is built from TRBV23-1 and TRBJ2-7; TRBD2 might be the D (6 bases). TRBV23-1 carries the ORF label, with uncertain function. This CDR3 spans 14 amino acids. V was trimmed by 4 bases and J by 2 bases, leaving 12 bases between them. CDR3 sequence reads: CASSPGVGPYEQYF. For the CDR3, the DNA is TGCGCCAGCAGTCCGGGGGTAGGTCCCTACGAGCAGTACTTC.

J is TRBJ1-2 and V is TRBV7-2; unclear D gene. This CDR3 spans 13 amino acids. Germline V CDR1 and CDR2: SGHTA, FQGNSA. V gave up 2 bases and J gave up 7 bases, with 11 bases separating them. Here the CDR3 DNA reads TGTGCCAGCAGCTTATCTGGGATGCGTGGCTACACCTTC. Translated, it gives CASSLSGMRGYTF.

In its sample, this clone was seen once. The rearrangement uses TRBV7-9 and TRBJ2-7; D call uncertain. Germline CDR1 is SEHNR and CDR2 is FQNEAQ (reference sequence). This CDR3 comprises 14 residues. The V gene lost 5 bases and the J gene lost 5 bases, with 16 bases spanning the gap. The CDR3 reads CASSIPGGGNEQYF. Written as DNA, the CDR3 is TGTGCCAGCAGCATCCCCGGCGGCGGTAACGAGCAGTACTTC.

The rearrangement uses TRBV11-2 and TRBJ2-3, with 8 bases that match TRBD2. Germline CDR1 and CDR2: SGHAT and FQNNGV. V lost 2 bases and J lost 4; bases outside the gene matches: 5. This CDR3 is built from 15 residues. In DNA form, the CDR3 reads TGTGCCAGCAGCTTAACGGGACTAGTTTCAGATACGCAGTATTTT. This translates into CASSLTGLVSDTQYF. Full variable domain (rest looked up from reference TRBV11-2 and TRBJ2-3): EAGVAQSPRYKIIEKRQSVAFWCNPISGHATLYWYQQILGQGPKLLIQFQNNGVVDDSQLPKDRFSAERLKGVDSTLKIQPAKLEDSAVYLCASSLTGLVSDTQYFGPGTRLTVL.

Here the CDR3 DNA reads TGTGCTAAACGGGCAAGAGCAGGGCCGTTCTTC. Translated, it gives CAKRARAGPFF. J is TRBJ2-1 and V is TRBV19; tentative D call: TRBD1 (5 bases). Germline assignment: CDR1 LNHDA and CDR2 SQIVND (reference sequence). This CDR3 has 11 residues.

This chain connects TRBV7-6 to TRBJ2-5, with D perhaps matching TRBD2 (6 bases). V lost 1 base, J lost 5 bases, and 14 bases lay in between. The CDR3 extends over 15 amino acids. Germline CDR1 is SGHVS and CDR2 is FNYEAQ. CDR3 sequence (DNA): TGTGCCAGCAGCTTAGGTACGGGAGTGTATGAGACCCAGTACTTC. This codes for CASSLGTGVYETQYF.

V is TRBV7-3 and J is TRBJ2-1, with TRBD2 matching 10 bases. The CDR3 totals 16 residues. V lost 0 bases, J lost 7 bases, and 6 bases stayed unmatched. Germline V gene lookup returns CDR1 SGHTA and CDR2 FQGTGA. In DNA, the CDR3 is TGTGCCAGCAGCTTAACCCCTAGCGGGAGTGGTAATGAGCAGTTCTTC. Its protein product is CASSLTPSGSGNEQFF.